Following are 7 T cell receptor beta chains from one sample sequenced in a study of identical twins. TCRdb redid the calling of the 5' RACE reads with MiXCR, one entry per CDR3 protein. The profile shows some 660,000 distinct CDR3 sequences, approximately 9% of them singletons. This sample was also put to use in a study of yellow fever vaccine responses in identical twins.

The sequenced sample consisted of PBMCs. The receptors were gathered from a woman aged 18 to 35 in good health.

The V and J genes are TRBV28 and TRBJ2-7, with D tentatively TRBD1 (5 bases). This CDR3 region has 14 residues. V lost 8 bases to trimming and J lost 1 base, with 15 bases between them. The germline V gene has CDR1 MDHEN and CDR2 SYDVKM. CDR3 bases: TGTGCCAGCGGAAAACGACAGACGTCCTACGAGCAGTACTTC. Translating gives CASGKRQTSYEQYF.

This clonotype was seen repeatedly, ten times or more. The V call is TRBV4-3, the J call TRBJ2-7; 7 nucleotides align to TRBD1. This CDR3 spans 14 amino acids. With V trimmed by 0 bases and J by 4 bases, 3 bases remained unmatched. CDR1 LGHNA and CDR2 YSLEER come from the germline V gene. The CDR3 DNA is TGCGCCAGCAGCCAAGATAGGGGGCTGTACGAGCAGTACTTC. Translated, it gives CASSQDRGLYEQYF.

Only a few counts were recorded for this clonotype. This chain links TRBV7-8 with TRBJ2-7; TRBD2 aligns across 8 bases. The CDR3 runs to 14 residues. The germline V gene has CDR1 SGHVS and CDR2 FQNEAQ. With 1 base clipped from V and 7 bases from J, the junction kept 6 bases outside the gene matches. The DNA of the CDR3 is TGTGCCAGCAGCTTAGGAACGGGAGGGAGGGAGCAGTACTTC. Translation gives CASSLGTGGREQYF.

The CDR3, as DNA: TGTGCCAGCAGCTCGCCGGACACTTTTGGGTATAATTCACCCCTCCACTTT. Translating it yields CASSSPDTFGYNSPLHF. V is TRBV7-2 and J is TRBJ1-6, with D possibly TRBD1 on 5 matching bases. The CDR3 runs 17 residues. V gave up 4 bases and J gave up 4 bases, with 17 bases separating them. The germline V gene has CDR1 SGHTA and CDR2 FQGNSA.

This clonotype was detected a few times. The CDR3 sequence is CSARGDRGDGYTF. The CDR3 region has the DNA TGCAGTGCTAGAGGGGACAGGGGGGATGGCTACACCTTC. The chain has TRBV20-1 and TRBJ1-2; 11 bases are a match to TRBD1. Losses at the gene ends were 1 base for V and 6 bases for J; bases not matched to a gene: 1. CDR3 length: 13 residues. Germline V CDR1 and CDR2: DFQATT, SNEGSKA (reference sequence).

This chain joins TRBV7-2 and TRBJ1-1; D is uncertain. Germline V gene data show CDR1 as SGHTA and CDR2 as FQGNSA. The CDR3 is 14 amino acids. V was trimmed by 2 bases and J by 1 base, leaving 8 bases between them. The CDR3 spells CASSLRPGNTEAFF. CDR3 DNA: TGTGCCAGCAGCTTAAGGCCAGGGAACACTGAAGCTTTCTTT.

This clonotype was observed a few times. The genes are TRBV6-2 or TRBV6-3 and TRBJ1-5, with 8 bases aligning to TRBD1. V lost 7 bases, J lost 5 bases, and 7 bases stayed unmatched. The CDR3 totals 14 residues. Germline values: CDR1 MNHEY, CDR2 SVGEGT. Here the CDR3 reads CASKPTGEYQPQHF. As DNA, the CDR3 is TGTGCCAGCAAGCCGACAGGGGAATATCAGCCCCAGCATTTT.